This T cell receptor beta chain was profiled in a study of OX40 agonist ivuxolimab in advanced cancers. Broader study findings: Low normalized T-cell clonal expansion also characterized some of the nonresponders.

Sequenced by immunoSEQ multiplex PCR; TCRdb stores in-frame clones only, minus some. The sample has 65,000 to 85,000 clones, around 88% seen once. A remark on this clone: Antigen specificity is unknown.

The CDR3 runs 14 residues. Germline assignment: CDR1 SNHLY and CDR2 FYNNEI. V was shortened by 8 bases and J by 3 bases, with 14 bases between the two germline ends. This rearrangement joins TRBV2 to TRBJ1-5; tentative D call: TRBD1 (5 bases). The TCR comes from an adult with an advanced solid tumor such as melanoma, head and neck, liver or kidney cancer. The starting material was CD4+ or CD8+ T cells sorted from blood, obtained in a trial of the OX40 agonist ivuxolimab. Here the CDR3 DNA reads TGTGCCAGCGATAGTCAGGGCCTCAATCAGCCCCAGCATTTT. Its translation: CASDSQGLNQPQHF.